The T cell receptor (beta chain) under discussion was sequenced for a study of cytomegalovirus exposure and HLA in healthy donors. Primers included in the PCR were 60 Vbeta and 13 Jbeta primers. The assay was immunoSEQ multiplex PCR, and TCRdb's table has in-frame clones only and misses some. Among roughly 150,000 clones listed, about 76% were seen once. For this clone: Its specificity is not known.

This CDR3 region has 16 residues. Per the germline V gene, CDR1 is KGHSH and CDR2 is LQKENI. V lost 4 bases and J lost 3; bases outside the gene matches: 7. Broader study findings: With later analysis, a missense DCLRE1C variant became linked to TCR beta V- and J-gene trimming.

Material: PBMCs. The source of this sequence is a male donor in good health and CMV-seronegative. The chain employs TRBV18 and TRBJ1-5; 9 bases are a match to TRBD1. This CDR3 is CASSLGDRAYNQPQHF. The DNA for the CDR3 is TGTGCCAGCTCACTGGGGGACAGGGCCTACAATCAGCCCCAGCATTTT.